These 23 T cell receptor beta chains were all obtained from the same sample, sequenced in a study of shared clonotypes between healthy human individuals. Clones were read by immunoSEQ multiplex PCR, and TCRdb kept only the in-frame ones, dropping some. The repertoire has fewer than 3 million clones, around 92% of them found once; the top ten carry around 0.4%. Material for sequencing was naive CD4+ T cells from PBMCs. Subset defined: CD45RA+ positively selected. All receptors derive from a man aged 18-30 years in good health. Some clones in this sample may be carry-over from other donors' samples.

The chain recombines TRBV15 with TRBJ2-7, with 8 bases matching TRBD1. Germline loops: CDR1 LNHNV, CDR2 YYDKDF (reference sequence). Trimming at V came to 5 bases and at J to 3 bases, leaving 6 bases not matched to a gene. CDR3 size: 14 residues. The CDR3 region is CATSERQGIYEQYF. The DNA of the CDR3 is TGTGCCACCAGCGAGCGACAGGGGATCTACGAGCAGTACTTC.

This chain uses TRBV28 with TRBJ2-7, with 10 bases lining up with TRBD2. V lost 3 bases and J lost 3; bases outside the gene matches: 11. This CDR3 has 17 residues. Germline loops: CDR1 MDHEN, CDR2 SYDVKM. Written as DNA, the CDR3 is TGTGCCAGCAGTTTCTGGGCTAGCGGGAGTTGGGACTACGAGCAGTACTTC. Its protein is CASSFWASGSWDYEQYF.

The genes are TRBV7-2 and TRBJ2-1; the D is unclear. The CDR3 runs to 14 residues. In germline, CDR1 is SGHTA, CDR2 FQGNSA. V was shortened by 0 bases and J by 10 bases, with 13 bases between the two germline ends. CDR3 loop: CASSLARSKGEQFF. The CDR3 bases are TGTGCCAGCAGCTTAGCGCGGTCCAAAGGGGAGCAGTTCTTC. Full variable domain (outside the CDR3, taken from reference TRBV7-2 and TRBJ2-1): GAGVSQSPSNKVTEKGKDVELRCDPISGHTALYWYRQSLGQGLEFLIYFQGNSAPDKSGLPSDRFSAERTGGSVSTLTIQRTQQEDSAVYLCASSLARSKGEQFFGPGTRLTVL.

The chain carries TRBV7-2 and TRBJ1-3, with 12 nucleotides matching TRBD1. CDR3 size: 17 residues. The germline V gene has CDR1 SGHTA and CDR2 FQGNSA. The V gene end was trimmed by 2 bases and the J gene end by 4 bases; junction bases not matched to a gene: 6. CDR3 residues: CASSLFGTGGGGNTIYF. The CDR3 DNA reads as TGTGCCAGCAGCTTATTCGGGACAGGGGGCGGCGGAAACACCATATATTTT.

The chain combines TRBV28 with TRBJ2-2; no clear D gene. Trimming shortened V by 6 bases and J by 1 base, and 12 bases separated the two germline ends. The germline CDR1 and CDR2 sequences are MDHEN and SYDVKM. This CDR3 has 15 residues. CDR3 in amino acids: CASRPFAGNTGELFF. The CDR3 DNA sequence: TGTGCCAGCAGGCCGTTTGCAGGGAACACCGGGGAGCTGTTTTTT.

The chain is built from TRBV27 and TRBJ2-2, with D possibly being TRBD2 (5 bases). Germline CDR1 MNHEY, CDR2 SMNVEV (reference sequence). The CDR3 runs 12 residues. V lost 4 bases to trimming and J lost 15 bases, with 15 bases between them. Here the CDR3 reads CASSYNGRRLFF. CDR3 in DNA: TGTGCCAGCAGTTATAACGGAAGGAGGTTGTTTTTT.

This chain links TRBV5-4 with TRBJ2-2; TRBD1 matches at 9 bases. The CDR3 length is 16 residues. CDR1 and CDR2 (germline): SGHNT, YYREEE (reference sequence). Unmatched junction bases numbered 3, after V lost 2 bases and J lost 1 base. The CDR3: CASSLYRGRNTGELFF. CDR3 nucleotide sequence: TGTGCCAGCAGCTTATACAGGGGGCGGAACACCGGGGAGCTGTTTTTT.

The gene calls are TRBV27 and TRBJ1-1; D remains ambiguous. CDR3 length: 13 residues. V was clipped by 4 bases and J by 3 bases, with 9 bases between them. Germline CDR1 reads MNHEY; CDR2 reads SMNVEV (reference sequence). The CDR3 region has the DNA TGTGCCAGCAGTTACACCCGGTACACTGAAGCTTTCTTT. Translated, it gives CASSYTRYTEAFF.

The chain has TRBV9 and TRBJ2-1; D not resolved. The germline V gene has CDR1 SGDLS and CDR2 YYNGEE. This CDR3 region has 13 residues. Trimming took 4 bases from V and 9 from J, leaving 14 bases between them. The CDR3 is CASSPSSIGEQFF. DNA for the CDR3: TGTGCCAGCAGCCCAAGTTCGATTGGTGAGCAGTTCTTC.

The rearrangement joins TRBV9 to TRBJ2-5, with 10 positions matching TRBD1. CDR3 size: 17 residues. Trimming removed 5 bases from V and 1 base from J; junction bases left unmatched: 11. Germline values: CDR1 SGDLS, CDR2 YYNGEE. This chain's CDR3 is CASSGPTGGRGQETQYF. The CDR3 bases are TGTGCCAGCAGTGGGCCGACAGGGGGCCGTGGCCAAGAGACCCAGTACTTC.

This sequence joins TRBV7-9 and TRBJ1-1; a possible D gene is TRBD1 (5 bases). This CDR3 region has 14 residues. Germline V gene lookup returns CDR1 SEHNR and CDR2 FQNEAQ (reference sequence). V was trimmed by 0 bases and J by 3 bases, leaving 8 bases between them. DNA for the CDR3: TGTGCCAGCAGCTTAGCGGGGGAGGACACTGAAGCTTTCTTT. Amino acid sequence: CASSLAGEDTEAFF.

The CDR3 DNA reads as TGTGCCAGCAGCCGGGAAGGGACTGAAGCTTTCTTT. It specifies CASSREGTEAFF. The chain uses TRBV6-6 and TRBJ1-1, with unresolved D. CDR3 length: 12 amino acids. V was trimmed by 6 bases and J by 5 bases, leaving 10 bases between them. Germline CDR1 reads MNHNY; CDR2 reads SVGAGI (reference sequence).

This chain links TRBV28 with TRBJ1-2, with D unclear. The CDR3 sequence is 13 residues long. Germline values: CDR1 MDHEN, CDR2 SYDVKM. Trimming left V 6 bases short and J 4 bases short, with 12 bases between. The CDR3 is CASSLERPYGYTF. In DNA form, the CDR3 reads TGTGCCAGCAGCCTCGAGCGCCCCTATGGCTACACCTTC.

This rearrangement joins TRBV11-1 to TRBJ1-1; possible D gene TRBD1, 5 bases. The germline gives CDR1 SGHAT, CDR2 FQDESV (reference sequence). V was clipped by 6 bases and J by 2 bases, with 25 bases between them. The CDR3 runs 18 residues. The CDR3 DNA sequence: TGTGCCAGCAGGTCGGGTCTTGGGCAGGGTGTAATTAACACTGAAGCTTTCTTT. It translates to CASRSGLGQGVINTEAFF.

The rearrangement uses TRBV2 and TRBJ2-1, with TRBD2 identical over 7 bases. The trim removed 7 bases at V and 10 bases at J, leaving 16 bases unmatched. Germline V gene data show CDR1 as SNHLY and CDR2 as FYNNEI. This CDR3 is 15 amino acids long. The CDR3 region is CASTVELAVRREQFF. The CDR3 DNA is TGTGCCAGCACTGTGGAGCTAGCGGTGAGACGGGAGCAGTTCTTC.

Only one count was recorded for this clone. V gene TRBV2 combines with J gene TRBJ1-1; D might be TRBD1 (6 bases). The V gene's germline CDR1 is SNHLY and CDR2 FYNNEI. The CDR3 has 18 amino acids. The ends were cut back, 4 bases at V and 2 bases at J, with 23 bases in the middle. CDR3 sequence: CASSGAPRGGGENTEAFF. The CDR3 DNA follows: TGTGCCAGCAGTGGTGCCCCTCGTGGAGGGGGAGAAAACACTGAAGCTTTCTTT. The whole variable domain, filled in from reference TRBV2 and TRBJ1-1, reads EPEVTQTPSHQVTQMGQEVILRCVPISNHLYFYWYRQILGQKVEFLVSFYNNEISEKSEIFDDQFSVERPDGSNFTLKIRSTKLEDSAMYFCASSGAPRGGGENTEAFFGQGTRLTVV.

The chain carries TRBV7-2 and TRBJ2-7; no reliable D call. Germline V gene sequence: CDR1 SGHTA, CDR2 FQGNSA. CDR3 size: 19 residues. The V end lost 0 bases, the J end lost 2 bases, and 23 bases lay between the germline ends. This chain's CDR3 is CASSLALPTPSAGAYEQYF. CDR3 coding DNA: TGTGCCAGCAGCTTAGCTCTTCCCACCCCCTCAGCAGGCGCCTACGAGCAGTACTTC.

This sequence joins TRBV6-1 and TRBJ1-5; D is undetermined. Trimming stripped 3 bases from V and 6 bases from J, with 9 bases between. CDR1 MNHNS and CDR2 SASEGT come from the germline V gene. CDR3 length equals 13 residues. CDR3 in amino acids: CASSEGGFQPQHF. The CDR3, as DNA: TGTGCCAGCAGTGAGGGAGGGTTTCAGCCCCAGCATTTT.

This clone turned up a few times. The same CDR3 arises from other DNA sequences in this sample as well. The rearrangement joins TRBV18 to TRBJ1-5, with D perhaps TRBD1 (5 bases). Trimming removed 6 bases at V and 4 bases at J, with 10 bases between. This CDR3 spans 13 amino acids. Germline-derived CDR1 and CDR2 are KGHSH and LQKENI. The DNA of the CDR3 is TGTGCCAGCTCGCAGCAGGGAAATCAGCCCCAGCATTTT. It yields the protein CASSQQGNQPQHF.

The rearrangement joins TRBV29-1 to TRBJ2-7, with 10 bases that match TRBD2. V was clipped by 5 bases and J by 1 base; unmatched bases: 2. The CDR3 contains 13 residues. In germline, CDR1 is SQVTM, CDR2 ANQGSEA. The CDR3 sequence is CSVSGLASYEQYF. DNA for the CDR3: TGCAGCGTTTCGGGACTAGCGTCCTACGAGCAGTACTTC.

The chain couples TRBV9 to TRBJ1-4; D is perhaps TRBD1 (6 bases). Trimming stripped 3 bases from V and 5 bases from J, with 8 bases between. Looked up from germline, CDR1 is SGDLS and CDR2 is YYNGEE. This CDR3 is built from 13 residues. CDR3 region: CASSAGQNEKLFF. The DNA of the CDR3 is TGTGCCAGCAGCGCCGGACAGAATGAAAAACTGTTTTTT.

V is TRBV28 and J is TRBJ1-4, with D hard to call. CDR1 is MDHEN and CDR2 is SYDVKM in the germline V gene. The ends were cut back, 2 bases at V and 11 bases at J, with 12 bases in the middle. The CDR3 length is 13 residues. The CDR3 protein is CASSLTLIGKLFF. CDR3 coding DNA: TGTGCCAGCAGTTTAACCTTGATTGGGAAACTGTTTTTT. Based on the CDR3 plus reference TRBV28 and TRBJ1-4, the full variable domain is DVKVTQSSRYLVKRTGEKVFLECVQDMDHENMFWYRQDPGLGLRLIYFSYDVKMKEKGDIPEGYSVSREKKERFSLILESASTNQTSMYLCASSLTLIGKLFFGSGTQLSVL.

This clone was detected only once. The genes are TRBV7-3 and TRBJ2-3; 8 positions agree with TRBD2. Trimming removed 2 bases from V and 0 bases from J; junction bases left unmatched: 4. The CDR3 extends over 16 amino acids. Germline V CDR1 and CDR2: SGHTA, FQGTGA. The CDR3 sequence is CASSLFRGGSTDTQYF. CDR3 in DNA: TGTGCCAGCAGCTTATTCCGGGGGGGAAGCACAGATACGCAGTATTTT.